This T cell receptor beta chain was identified in a study of Ad26.COV2.S vaccination and SARS-CoV-2 variants. Documented treatment: some 20 received Ad26.COV2.S at low or high dose, single or two shots; several received placebo; per-sample allocation not given. Each sample was drawn 63 days after the first injection (of vaccine or placebo). V was trimmed by 5 bases and J by 4 bases, leaving 12 bases between them. The CDR3 consists of 14 residues. CDR1 is SGHTS and CDR2 is YDEGEE in the germline V gene. The table came from immunoSEQ multiplex PCR; TCRdb's copy has only in-frame clones and leaves some out. The table has more than 300,000 clones, approximately 86% seen once. Concerning this clone itself: Its cognate antigen is unknown.

Study-wide points: With respect to non-spike TCR breadth, vaccine and placebo recipients were similar. Marked by substantial breadth, spike-specific CD8+ and CD4+ T cell responses were reportedly seen after vaccination.

The material sequenced was peripheral blood, taken in a trial of Ad26.COV2.S vaccine versus placebo. This clonotype originated in a person between 18 and 60 years old who received the Ad26.COV2.S COVID-19 vaccine or a placebo. The rearrangement uses TRBV5-8 and TRBJ2-2, with D unresolved. CDR3 region: CASSSGRPTGELFF. The CDR3 DNA follows: TGTGCCAGCAGTTCAGGACGGCCCACCGGGGAGCTGTTTTTT. Variable domain in full (rest from reference TRBV5-8 and TRBJ2-2): EAGVTQSPTHLIKTRGQQATLRCSPISGHTSVYWYQQALGLGLQFLLWYDEGEERNRGNFPPRFSGRQFPNYSSELNVNALELEDSALYLCASSSGRPTGELFFGEGSRLTVL.